This TCR beta chain is from a study of Graves' ophthalmopathy and Graves' hyperthyroidism. CDR1 is MNHEY, CDR2 SMNVEV, per germline (reference sequence). The V and J ends lost 5 bases and 2 bases, in that order; junction bases with no gene match: 7. There are 15 residues in the CDR3. As regards this clonotype: Its antigen is not identified.

From RNA, the CDR3 regions of TCR beta chains were amplified and sequenced. The library came from an HTBI-primed first-round RT-PCR and a second-round multiplex PCR. MiXCR was run by TCRdb on the multiplex PCR reads, yielding one entry per CDR3 protein. The sample consists of approximately 160,000 distinct CDR3 sequences, about two fifths of them appearing once. Ophthalmopathy donors were characterized by moderate-to-severe activity, CAS of at least 3, NOSPECS of at least 4, and duration under 3 months. Other autoimmune diseases, uncontrolled infections, pregnancy or lactation led to the exclusion of patients. The starting material, 10 ml of fresh peripheral blood, provided the PBMCs. Study observations and caveats: Separation of ophthalmopathy from stable hyperthyroidism was achieved by a 13-signature model, at 85% to 90% sensitivity and about 81% specificity.

The rearrangement links TRBV27 to TRBJ2-7; 9 bases line up with TRBD2. The TCR originated in a young man with Graves' ophthalmopathy. Sequencing was performed on peripheral blood. For the CDR3, the DNA is TGTGCCAGCAGTATAGCTAGCGGGGTACCCTACGAGCAGTACTTC. This gives the protein CASSIASGVPYEQYF.